This T cell receptor (beta chain) derives from a study of CD8+ T cells in alopecia areata. Treatment reported: oral pan-JAK inhibitor, 5-10 mg twice daily. This clone was counted a few times. The CDR3 extends over 17 amino acids. Per the germline V gene, CDR1 is GTSNPN and CDR2 is SVGIG (reference sequence). V dropped 1 base and J dropped 4 bases, with 19 bases sitting between them. After isolation, RNA underwent reverse transcription to generate cDNA as the sequencing template. Here immunoSEQ multiplex PCR was the method, and the copy in TCRdb shows in-frame clones only, minus some. The sample shows around 170,000 clones, 51% of them seen only once.

This chain joins TRBV30 and TRBJ2-2; no firm D call. This material consisted of CD8+ T cells sorted from blood, taken around week 53, from a patient treated with tofacitinib. This clonotype originated in a human donor with alopecia areata. The chain's CDR3 is CAWSDPTTRLSTGELFF. CDR3 DNA sequence: TGTGCCTGGAGTGACCCCACTACGCGGCTGTCCACCGGGGAGCTGTTTTTT.